These 32 T cell receptor beta chains share one sample of origin, sequenced in a study of metastatic and nonmetastatic thyroid tumors. Via MiXCR, TCRdb re-called the PCR reads. The sample holds tens of thousands of clones, around 34% seen once. Each patient went into thyroid surgery without having received any treatment. Sequencing was done on a sample of tumor tissue. These receptors all come from a female donor with papillary thyroid cancer or a benign thyroid nodule (not recorded which). Some clones in this sample may be carry-over from other donors' samples.

V and J are TRBV20-1 and TRBJ2-1, with 10 nucleotides matching TRBD2. Germline values: CDR1 DFQATT, CDR2 SNEGSKA (reference sequence). There are 16 residues in the CDR3. Unmatched junction bases numbered 7, after V lost 1 base and J lost 4 bases. Here the CDR3 DNA reads TGCAGTGCTAGAGTAGGTAGCGGGAGGCCGTACAATGAGCAGTTCTTC. Translating gives CSARVGSGRPYNEQFF.

The chain combines TRBV5-4 with TRBJ1-1; no reliable D call. From germline, CDR1 is SGHNT and CDR2 YYREEE (reference sequence). This CDR3 region has 12 residues. CDR3 region: CAAGRRDTEAFF. The CDR3 bases are TGTGCGGCCGGGAGACGGGACACTGAAGCTTTCTTT.

V and J are TRBV11-2 and TRBJ2-3, with 8 bases matching TRBD2. J lost 0 bases, V lost 6 bases, and 14 bases had no gene match. CDR1 and CDR2 from the germline V gene are SGHAT and FQNNGV. The CDR3 runs to 18 residues. The CDR3 region is CASSRTGTSSSSTDTQYF. For the CDR3, the DNA is TGTGCCAGCAGTCGGACCGGGACTAGTTCCAGTAGCACAGATACGCAGTATTTT.

V and J are TRBV27 and TRBJ2-3; 7 bases match TRBD2. There are 14 residues in the CDR3. Germline-derived CDR1 and CDR2 are MNHEY and SMNVEV (reference sequence). With V trimmed by 10 bases and J by 8 bases, 15 bases remained unmatched. The CDR3 DNA is TGTGCCACCGCAGAATTCGCGGGAGACTTTACGCAGTATTTT. Translating gives CATAEFAGDFTQYF.

This clone occurred a few times. The CDR3 coding sequence is TGCGCCAGCAGCTTGTGGAGTGGCACTGAAGCTTTCTTT. Its translation is CASSLWSGTEAFF. The V call is TRBV5-1, the J call TRBJ1-1; D remains unclear. Between the trimmed V and J ends, which lost 1 base and 4 bases, there was a span of 8 bases. The CDR3 extends over 13 amino acids. Germline V CDR1 and CDR2: SGHRS, YFSETQ.

The chain links TRBV9 to TRBJ1-4; tentative D call: TRBD1 (5 bases). Per the germline V gene, CDR1 is SGDLS and CDR2 is YYNGEE. The CDR3 spans 17 residues. Trimming took 3 bases from V and 1 from J, leaving 16 bases between them. CDR3 loop: CASSAGTNRRTNEKLFF. The CDR3 bases are TGTGCCAGCAGCGCGGGGACCAACAGGCGAACTAATGAAAAACTGTTTTTT. The whole variable domain, filled in from reference TRBV9 and TRBJ1-4, reads DSGVTQTPKHLITATGQRVTLRCSPRSGDLSVYWYQQSLDQGLQFLIQYYNGEERAKGNILERFSAQQFPDLHSELNLSSLELGDSALYFCASSAGTNRRTNEKLFFGSGTQLSVL.

This chain uses TRBV27 with TRBJ2-1; D is perhaps TRBD1 or TRBD2 (6 bases each). The CDR3 has 15 amino acids. Germline lookup yields CDR1 MNHEY and CDR2 SMNVEV (reference sequence). With 6 bases removed from V and 10 bases from J, the gap between germline ends came to 22 bases. The CDR3 region is CASRLTGTSFLEQFF. DNA of the CDR3: TGTGCCAGCAGGCTAACAGGGACTTCATTTCTGGAGCAGTTCTTC.

In this sample, this clone turned up once. The chain links TRBV20-1 to TRBJ2-3, with 7 nucleotides matching TRBD2. Germline loops: CDR1 DFQATT, CDR2 SNEGSKA (reference sequence). The CDR3 extends over 14 amino acids. V shed 3 bases and J 6 bases; nucleotides not matched to a gene: 9. In nucleotides, the CDR3 is TGCAGTGCTAGGTGGCGGGAGCCTCCCGATACGCAGTATTTT. It codes for CSARWREPPDTQYF.

In this sample, this clone turned up a few times. The chain joins TRBV6-1 to TRBJ2-3; 10 nucleotides align to TRBD2. After removal of 5 bases from V and 4 bases from J, the junction contained 6 bases not matched to a gene. CDR1 is MNHNS, CDR2 SASEGT, per germline. The CDR3 sequence is 15 residues long. This chain's CDR3 is CASSRTSGEADTQYF. In nucleotides, the CDR3 is TGTGCCAGCAGTCGGACTAGCGGAGAGGCAGATACGCAGTATTTT.

The chain is built from TRBV27 and TRBJ1-5; D uncertain. CDR3 length: 15 amino acids. Germline loops: CDR1 MNHEY, CDR2 SMNVEV (reference sequence). The V gene lost 2 bases and the J gene lost 0 bases, with 8 bases spanning the gap. CDR3 DNA sequence: TGTGCCAGCAGTTTAGCCGGGAATAGCAATCAGCCCCAGCATTTT. As protein: CASSLAGNSNQPQHF.

V and J are TRBV6-1 and TRBJ1-2; 7 nucleotides align to TRBD1. V lost 3 bases, J lost 4 bases, and 8 bases stayed unmatched. In germline, CDR1 is MNHNS, CDR2 SASEGT. The CDR3 covers 15 residues. The CDR3 bases are TGTGCCAGCAGTGAGGGACAGTACTCGGCCTATGGCTACACCTTC. As protein: CASSEGQYSAYGYTF.

The rearrangement uses TRBV25-1 and TRBJ2-6; D is ambiguous. The CDR3 has 15 amino acids. Looked up from germline, CDR1 is MGHDK and CDR2 is SYGVNS. V lost 8 bases to trimming and J lost 0 bases, with 11 bases between them. The CDR3 spells CASQAPSSGANVLTF. The CDR3 DNA follows: TGTGCCAGCCAGGCACCGTCCTCTGGGGCCAACGTCCTGACTTTC.

This clone has more than one count but fewer than ten. The rearrangement links TRBV27 to TRBJ2-3; D may be TRBD2 (5 bases). V was cut by 6 bases and J by 1 base, with 8 bases left in between. CDR3 length: 13 amino acids. Germline V gives CDR1 MNHEY, CDR2 SMNVEV (reference sequence). In nucleotides, the CDR3 is TGTGCCAGCAGCCCCGGGGGCACAGATACGCAGTATTTT. This gives the protein CASSPGGTDTQYF.

V gene TRBV9 combines with J gene TRBJ2-3; 8 bases agree with TRBD2. CDR1 and CDR2 from the germline V gene are SGDLS and YYNGEE. Trimming cost V 4 bases and J 4 bases; bases outside gene matches: 8. The CDR3 is 15 amino acids. In nucleotides, the CDR3 is TGTGCCAGCAGCATTAGCGGGAACGTGCCAGATACGCAGTATTTT. Its translation is CASSISGNVPDTQYF.

This clone appeared a few times. J is TRBJ2-1 and V is TRBV24-1; D uncertain. Germline V gives CDR1 KGHDR, CDR2 SFDVKD. V was shortened by 5 bases and J by 6 bases, with 4 bases between the two germline ends. The CDR3 extends over 11 amino acids. In nucleotides, the CDR3 is TGTGCCACCAGTGGAGGCAATGAGCAGTTCTTC. Amino acids: CATSGGNEQFF.

This clone has only a few counts. The chain carries TRBV6-1 and TRBJ2-1, with D unclear. Germline V CDR1 and CDR2: MNHNS, SASEGT. Trimming left V 5 bases short and J 9 bases short, with 14 bases between. The CDR3 spans 13 residues. The CDR3 region is CASSYYPSGEQFF. CDR3 in DNA: TGTGCCAGCAGTTACTACCCATCTGGTGAGCAGTTCTTC.

The genes are TRBV6-2 or TRBV6-3 and TRBJ2-5; 9 bases line up with TRBD2. This CDR3 is built from 16 residues. In germline, CDR1 is MNHEY, CDR2 SVGEGT. V was clipped by 3 bases and J by 0 bases; unmatched bases: 5. The CDR3 loop reads CASSYLAGAYQETQYF. In DNA, the CDR3 is TGTGCCAGCAGTTATTTAGCGGGAGCGTACCAAGAGACCCAGTACTTC.

This clone was seen a few times. The V gene is TRBV6-1, the J gene TRBJ1-6; D call uncertain. The V end lost 8 bases, the J end lost 10 bases, and 18 bases lay between the germline ends. The CDR3 covers 14 residues. Germline V CDR1 and CDR2: MNHNS, SASEGT. DNA for the CDR3: TGTGCCAGCGCCGGCGGGCGGTCGAGGTCACCCCTCCACTTT. It is translated as CASAGGRSRSPLHF.

This clone has more than one count but fewer than ten. The chain employs TRBV28 and TRBJ1-2, with TRBD1 matching 7 bases. Germline CDR1 MDHEN, CDR2 SYDVKM. The CDR3 loop spans 14 amino acids. Trimming cost V 7 bases and J 4 bases; bases outside gene matches: 9. CDR3 region: CASMAPGGGYGYTF. As DNA, the CDR3 is TGTGCCAGCATGGCCCCAGGGGGAGGCTATGGCTACACCTTC.

V is TRBV4-1 and J is TRBJ2-1; weak D call: TRBD2 (6 bases). The CDR3 has 17 amino acids. V lost 0 bases and J 1 base, leaving 13 bases between the germline ends. Germline-derived CDR1 and CDR2 are MGHRA and YSYEKL. The CDR3 protein is CASSQDSGENSYNEQFF. The CDR3 DNA sequence: TGCGCCAGCAGCCAAGATTCGGGGGAGAATTCCTACAATGAGCAGTTCTTC.

The V gene is TRBV19, the J gene TRBJ1-6; perhaps TRBD1 as D (6 bases). The CDR3 has 14 residues. Germline V lookup: CDR1 LNHDA, CDR2 SQIVND (reference sequence). Trimming left V 11 bases short and J 8 bases short, with 19 bases between. The CDR3 coding sequence is TGTGCCGGAGGCCAGGACAGAGATCATTCACCCCTCCACTTT. Translating gives CAGGQDRDHSPLHF.

This clone was observed a few times. This rearrangement joins TRBV11-2 to TRBJ2-2; D is unclear. V was shortened by 2 bases and J by 4 bases, with 8 bases between the two germline ends. In germline, CDR1 is SGHAT, CDR2 FQNNGV. This CDR3 is built from 14 residues. The CDR3 sequence: CASSLSYLTGELFF. CDR3 in DNA: TGTGCCAGCAGCTTATCCTACCTCACCGGGGAGCTGTTTTTT. Full variable domain (outside the CDR3, taken from reference TRBV11-2 and TRBJ2-2): EAGVAQSPRYKIIEKRQSVAFWCNPISGHATLYWYQQILGQGPKLLIQFQNNGVVDDSQLPKDRFSAERLKGVDSTLKIQPAKLEDSAVYLCASSLSYLTGELFFGEGSRLTVL.

This clone is labeled as medium-sized. V gene TRBV7-2 combines with J gene TRBJ2-5; D unclear. Trimming cost V 5 bases and J 5 bases, with 12 bases left between them. This CDR3 is built from 13 residues. The germline CDR1 and CDR2 sequences are SGHTA and FQGNSA. CDR3 coding DNA: TGTGCCAGCAGCCAAGAGCTCGGCGAGACCCAGTACTTC. Translation: CASSQELGETQYF.

This clone was seen a handful of times. The chain uses TRBV6-2 or TRBV6-3 and TRBJ2-7, with 7 bases matching TRBD1. V lost 6 bases to trimming and J lost 3 bases; unmatched junction nucleotides: 20. The germline CDR1 and CDR2 sequences are MNHEY and SVGEGT. The CDR3 is made up of 18 amino acids. The CDR3 is CASSSRDRVSIGIYEQYF. Here the CDR3 DNA reads TGTGCCAGCAGCTCTCGGGACAGAGTGTCGATAGGGATCTACGAGCAGTACTTC.

V usage is TRBV6-1 and J usage is TRBJ2-7; D is perhaps TRBD1 (7 bases). V lost 7 bases, J lost 5 bases, and 18 bases lay in between. CDR1 and CDR2 from the germline V gene are MNHNS and SASEGT. The CDR3 has 14 residues. The CDR3 sequence: CASTVEGASHEQYF. DNA for the CDR3: TGTGCCAGCACCGTGGAGGGGGCGAGTCACGAGCAGTACTTC.

The chain joins TRBV5-1 to TRBJ2-1; TRBD2 matches 10 bases. Germline CDR1 and CDR2: SGHRS and YFSETQ. V lost 2 bases to trimming and J lost 6 bases; unmatched junction nucleotides: 2. This CDR3 comprises 14 residues. The CDR3 spells CASSFSSGSNEQFF. The CDR3 nucleotides are TGCGCCAGCAGCTTTTCTAGCGGGAGCAATGAGCAGTTCTTC. Complete variable domain (other parts from reference TRBV5-1 and TRBJ2-1): KAGVTQTPRYLIKTRGQQVTLSCSPISGHRSVSWYQQTPGQGLQFLFEYFSETQRNKGNFPGRFSGRQFSNSRSEMNVSTLELGDSALYLCASSFSSGSNEQFFGPGTRLTVL.

This clone was detected once. The chain links TRBV3-1 to TRBJ1-3; D gene uncertain. This CDR3 comprises 17 residues. Germline-derived CDR1 and CDR2 are LGHDT and YNNKEL (reference sequence). V dropped 4 bases and J dropped 0 bases, with 16 bases sitting between them. CDR3 bases: TGTGCCAGCAGCCTCCGGACGACTGGACCCTCTGGAAACACCATATATTTT. Translating gives CASSLRTTGPSGNTIYF.

This clone came up a few times. The chain combines TRBV12-3 or TRBV12-4 with TRBJ1-1; TRBD1 matches at 7 bases. V lost 5 bases and J lost 3; bases outside the gene matches: 6. The CDR3 is made up of 14 amino acids. The CDR3 DNA follows: TGTGCCAGCAGTAGCACCAGGGGGGACACTGAAGCTTTCTTT. Translating it yields CASSSTRGDTEAFF.

This clone was detected a few times. The chain carries TRBV6-1 and TRBJ2-6; D remains unclear. Deletions cut 6 bases from V and 7 bases from J, with 10 bases between. This CDR3 is built from 13 residues. Germline CDR1 reads MNHNS; CDR2 reads SASEGT. Written as DNA, the CDR3 is TGTGCCAGCAGGGTCCAGGCCGCCAACGTCCTGACTTTC. Residues: CASRVQAANVLTF.

The rearrangement joins TRBV11-1 to TRBJ2-7; no clear D gene. The V end was cut by 5 bases, the J end by 2 bases, with 10 bases between. This CDR3 has 13 residues. CDR1 is SGHAT, CDR2 FQDESV, per germline (reference sequence). The DNA for the CDR3 is TGTGCCAGCAGCCCGGACGGTGCCTACGAGCAGTACTTC. Translation gives CASSPDGAYEQYF.

This clone was picked up a small number of times. The chain uses TRBV28 and TRBJ1-2; a weak D match, TRBD1 (5 bases). V lost 8 bases, J lost 6 bases, and 13 bases lay in between. From germline, CDR1 is MDHEN and CDR2 SYDVKM. The CDR3 runs 12 residues. The CDR3 region is CASGTGTNGYTF. The CDR3 DNA is TGTGCCAGCGGAACCGGGACGAATGGCTACACCTTC.

The table lists this clone with a few counts. J is TRBJ2-1 and V is TRBV6-4, with 11 bases aligning to TRBD2. Unmatched junction bases numbered 0, after V lost 2 bases and J lost 3 bases. The CDR3 is made up of 15 amino acids. Germline CDR1 and CDR2: MRHNA and SNTAGT. The CDR3 reads CASSDGTSGYNEQFF. The CDR3 DNA reads TGTGCCAGCAGTGACGGGACTAGCGGCTACAATGAGCAGTTCTTC.